These T cell receptor beta chains were read from a single sample in a study of T cells in Graves' hyperthyroidism and ophthalmopathy. From the multiplex PCR reads, TCRdb called clonotypes with MiXCR, one entry per CDR3 protein. The table has over 700,000 distinct CDR3 sequences, over 35% seen once; the top ten hold 8.9%. Material: blood. These receptors originate from a man younger than 30 with Graves' hyperthyroidism. CDR3s include the opening cysteine and the closing phenylalanine or tryptophan. D genes are given only for firm matches. Where a row states a size, it is once, few, many or the class of an expanded clone; other rows omit it.

many	.	TRBJ1-2	TRBV2	CASSETGGRYGYTF	TGTGCCAGCAGTGAAACCGGGGGGCGCTATGGCTACACCTTC
few	.	TRBJ1-4	TRBV7-2	CASSLGGGLNEKLFF	TGTGCCAGCAGCTTAGGAGGGGGGCTTAATGAAAAACTGTTTTTT
.	TRBD1	TRBJ2-7	TRBV5-1	CASTLEQGWYEQYF	TGCGCCAGCACGCTGGAACAGGGGTGGTACGAGCAGTACTTC
many	.	TRBJ1-6	TRBV7-9	CASSLTSSPLHF	TGTGCCAGCAGCTTAACTAGTTCACCCCTCCACTTT
.	.	TRBJ1-1	TRBV29-1	CSVATLGTEAFF	TGCAGCGTTGCAACCTTGGGCACTGAAGCTTTCTTT
.	.	TRBJ1-2	TRBV29-1	CSVEGLAVYGYTF	TGCAGCGTCGAAGGGCTAGCGGTCTATGGCTACACCTTC
.	.	TRBJ2-7	TRBV10-3	CASSYSQENEQYF	TGTGCCAGCAGTTACTCACAGGAAAACGAGCAGTACTTC
.	.	TRBJ1-1	TRBV2	CAGGPEGRHRTEAFF	TGTGCCGGCGGTCCCGAGGGCAGACATCGGACTGAAGCTTTCTTT
.	TRBD1	TRBJ2-7	TRBV29-1	CSVVSGQNYEQYF	TGCAGCGTTGTCTCGGGACAGAACTACGAGCAGTACTTC
.	.	TRBJ1-1	TRBV29-1	CSLPEANTEAFF	TGCAGCCTCCCAGAGGCGAACACTGAAGCTTTCTTT
.	.	TRBJ1-2	TRBV15	CATSSVIYGYTF	TGTGCCACCAGCAGCGTTATATATGGCTACACCTTC
.	TRBD1	TRBJ1-4	TRBV5-4	CASSRGQDNEKLFF	TGTGCCAGCAGCCGGGGACAGGATAATGAAAAACTGTTTTTT